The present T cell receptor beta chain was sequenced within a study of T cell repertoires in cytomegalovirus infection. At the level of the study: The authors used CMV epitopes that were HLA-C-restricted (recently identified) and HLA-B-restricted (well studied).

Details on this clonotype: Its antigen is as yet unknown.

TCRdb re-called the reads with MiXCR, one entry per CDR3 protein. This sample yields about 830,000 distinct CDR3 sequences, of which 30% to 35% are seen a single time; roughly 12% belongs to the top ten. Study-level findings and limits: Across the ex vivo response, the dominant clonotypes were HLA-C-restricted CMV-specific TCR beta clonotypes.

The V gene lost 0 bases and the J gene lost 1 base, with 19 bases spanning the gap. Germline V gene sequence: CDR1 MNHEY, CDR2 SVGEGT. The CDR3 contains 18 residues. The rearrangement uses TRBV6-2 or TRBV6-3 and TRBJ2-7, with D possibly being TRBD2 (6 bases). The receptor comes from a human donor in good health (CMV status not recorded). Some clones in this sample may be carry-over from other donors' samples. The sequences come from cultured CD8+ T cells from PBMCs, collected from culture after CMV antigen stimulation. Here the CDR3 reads CASSYSREERAPSYEQYV. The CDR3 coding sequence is TGTGCCAGCAGTTACTCGAGAGAGGAGCGGGCACCTTCCTACGAGCAGTACGTC.